Following are 6 T cell receptor beta chains from one sample sequenced in a study of blood T cell repertoires in COVID-19 (dated by TCRdb to 2018 to 2021). Libraries were built with the immunoSEQ multiplex PCR assay. The source is immuneACCESS, and TCRdb retained only in-frame sequences with V and J called. Part of the clones is not carried over; for the studies checked, unresolved V genes explain less than half of this, and the remainder is unexplained. The sample profile shows 90,000 to 120,000 clones; approximately 90% of them were found once. The ten largest make up less than 1.5% of the sample. Sequencing was done on a sample of peripheral blood. These receptors all come from a woman in her twenties or thirties with acute or convalescent COVID-19.

The chain uses TRBV3-1 (or the pseudogene TRBV3-2) and TRBJ2-1; a weak D match, TRBD1 (6 bases). There are 15 residues in the CDR3. Deletions cut 0 bases from V and 1 base from J, with 7 bases between. Germline CDR1 and CDR2: LGHDT and YNNKEL (reference sequence). The CDR3 protein is CASSQDRGSYNEQFF. The DNA of the CDR3 is TGTGCCAGCAGCCAAGACAGGGGTTCCTACAATGAGCAGTTCTTC.

The V and J genes are TRBV18 and TRBJ2-7; 7 bases match TRBD2. Germline CDR1 KGHSH, CDR2 LQKENI. V shed 1 base and J 1 base; nucleotides not matched to a gene: 7. This CDR3 region has 16 residues. This CDR3 is CASSPLKLAQSYEQYF. CDR3 bases: TGTGCCAGCTCACCACTTAAACTAGCGCAGTCCTACGAGCAGTACTTC. The full variable domain, completed using reference TRBV18 and TRBJ2-7, is NAGVMQNPRHLVRRRGQEARLRCSPMKGHSHVYWYRQLPEEGLKFMVYLQKENIIDESGMPKERFSAEFPKEGPSILRIQQVVRGDSAAYFCASSPLKLAQSYEQYFGPGTRLTVT.

The V and J genes are TRBV28 and TRBJ1-3; D is undetermined. V dropped 3 bases and J dropped 4 bases, with 16 bases sitting between them. Per germline, CDR1 MDHEN and CDR2 SYDVKM. This CDR3 has 16 residues. The CDR3 nucleotides read TGTGCCAGCAGTTTCGGGTGGTCTCTAGCGGGAAACACCATATATTTT. Its protein is CASSFGWSLAGNTIYF.

V is TRBV27 and J is TRBJ1-5, with unresolved D. Germline lookup yields CDR1 MNHEY and CDR2 SMNVEV (reference sequence). Trimming pared 7 bases from V and 0 bases from J, leaving 13 bases between. The CDR3 is made up of 15 amino acids. As DNA, the CDR3 is TGTGCCAGCATGCCGGGATTCTATAGCAATCAGCCCCAGCATTTT. Protein: CASMPGFYSNQPQHF.

The rearrangement uses TRBV7-2 and TRBJ2-5; D is perhaps TRBD2 (6 bases). Germline CDR1 SGHTA, CDR2 FQGNSA. This CDR3 is built from 15 residues. V shed 1 base and J shed 9 bases, with 18 bases lying between them. The CDR3 sequence is CASSLVTGEQKAQYF. CDR3 bases: TGTGCCAGCAGCTTAGTAACGGGGGAGCAAAAGGCCCAGTACTTC.

The chain uses TRBV5-6 and TRBJ2-7; TRBD1 agrees at 11 bases. The CDR3 has 14 amino acids. J was trimmed by 3 bases and V by 3 bases; bases with no gene match: 2. Germline CDR1 and CDR2: SGHDT and YYEEEE. DNA for the CDR3: TGTGCCAGCAGCTGGGGACAGGGGGGCTACGAGCAGTACTTC. It encodes CASSWGQGGYEQYF. Full variable domain (remainder filled in from reference TRBV5-6 and TRBJ2-7): DAGVTQSPTHLIKTRGQQVTLRCSPKSGHDTVSWYQQALGQGPQFIFQYYEEEERQRGNFPDRFSGHQFPNYSSELNVNALLLGDSALYLCASSWGQGGYEQYFGPGTRLTVT.